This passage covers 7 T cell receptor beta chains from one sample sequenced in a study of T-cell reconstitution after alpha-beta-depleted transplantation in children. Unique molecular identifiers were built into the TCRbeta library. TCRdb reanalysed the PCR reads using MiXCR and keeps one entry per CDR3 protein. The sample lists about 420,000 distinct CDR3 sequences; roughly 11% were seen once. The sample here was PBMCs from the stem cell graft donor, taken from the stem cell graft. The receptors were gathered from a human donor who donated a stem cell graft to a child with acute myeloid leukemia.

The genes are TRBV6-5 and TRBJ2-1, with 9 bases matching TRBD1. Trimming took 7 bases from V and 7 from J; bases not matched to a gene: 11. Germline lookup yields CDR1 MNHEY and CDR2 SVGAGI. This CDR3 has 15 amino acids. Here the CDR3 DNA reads TGTGCCAGCACTCGGGGACAGGGTCCTCGTAATGAGCAGTTCTTC. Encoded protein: CASTRGQGPRNEQFF.

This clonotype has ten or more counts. The CDR3 is CSARYGRTEAFF. Here the CDR3 DNA reads TGCAGTGCTAGGTACGGGAGGACTGAAGCTTTCTTT. The chain is built from TRBV20-1 and TRBJ1-1; D ambiguous. The CDR3 length is 12 residues. The germline CDR1 and CDR2 sequences are DFQATT and SNEGSKA (reference sequence). V lost 3 bases and J lost 5, with 10 bases in between.

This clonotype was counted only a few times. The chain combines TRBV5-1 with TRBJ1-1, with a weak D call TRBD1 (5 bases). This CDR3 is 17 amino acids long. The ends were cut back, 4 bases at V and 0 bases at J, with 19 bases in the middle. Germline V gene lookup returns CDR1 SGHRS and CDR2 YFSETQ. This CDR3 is CASSPSGLWFMNTEAFF. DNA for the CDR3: TGCGCCAGCAGCCCATCAGGGCTCTGGTTCATGAACACTGAAGCTTTCTTT.

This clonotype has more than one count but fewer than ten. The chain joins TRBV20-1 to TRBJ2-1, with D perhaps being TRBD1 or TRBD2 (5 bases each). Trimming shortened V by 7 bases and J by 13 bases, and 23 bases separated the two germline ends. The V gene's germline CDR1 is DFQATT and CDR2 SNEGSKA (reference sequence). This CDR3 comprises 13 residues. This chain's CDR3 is CSVSLLGENCQFF. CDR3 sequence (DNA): TGCAGTGTGTCCCTCTTGGGGGAGAACTGTCAGTTCTTC.

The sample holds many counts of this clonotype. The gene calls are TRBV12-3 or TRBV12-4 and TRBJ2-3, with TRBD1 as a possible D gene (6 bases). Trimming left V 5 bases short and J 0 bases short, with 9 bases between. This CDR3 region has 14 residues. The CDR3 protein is CASSHGQSTDTQYF. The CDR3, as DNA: TGTGCCAGCAGTCATGGACAGAGCACAGATACGCAGTATTTT.

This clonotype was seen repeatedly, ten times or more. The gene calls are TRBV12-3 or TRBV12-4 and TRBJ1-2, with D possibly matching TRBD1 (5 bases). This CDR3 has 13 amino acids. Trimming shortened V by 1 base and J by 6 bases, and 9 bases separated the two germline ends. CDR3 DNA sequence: TGTGCCAGCAGTTTAGGGACAACCAATGGCTACACCTTC. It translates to CASSLGTTNGYTF.

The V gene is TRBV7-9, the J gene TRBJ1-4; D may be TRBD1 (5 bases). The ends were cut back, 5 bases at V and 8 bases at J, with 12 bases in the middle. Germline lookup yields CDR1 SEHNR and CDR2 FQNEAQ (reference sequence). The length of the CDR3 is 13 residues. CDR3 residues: CASSLGVSEKLFF. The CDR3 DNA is TGTGCCAGCAGCCTGGGGGTCAGCGAAAAACTGTTTTTT. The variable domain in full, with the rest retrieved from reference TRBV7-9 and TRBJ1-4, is DTGVSQNPRHKITKRGQNVTFRCDPISEHNRLYWYRQTLGQGPEFLTYFQNEAQLEKSRLLSDRFSAERPKGSFSTLEIQRTEQGDSAMYLCASSLGVSEKLFFGSGTQLSVL.